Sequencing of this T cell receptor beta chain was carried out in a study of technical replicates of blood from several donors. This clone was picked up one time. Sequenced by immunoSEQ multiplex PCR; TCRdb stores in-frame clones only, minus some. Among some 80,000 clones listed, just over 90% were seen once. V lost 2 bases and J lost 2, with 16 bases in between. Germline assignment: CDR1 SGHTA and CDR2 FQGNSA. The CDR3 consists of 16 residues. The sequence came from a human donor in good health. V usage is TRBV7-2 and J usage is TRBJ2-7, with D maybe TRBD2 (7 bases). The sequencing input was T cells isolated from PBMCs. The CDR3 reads CASSLPGGPSPYEQYF. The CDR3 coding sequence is TGTGCCAGCAGCTTACCCGGGGGGCCCTCGCCCTACGAGCAGTACTTC.